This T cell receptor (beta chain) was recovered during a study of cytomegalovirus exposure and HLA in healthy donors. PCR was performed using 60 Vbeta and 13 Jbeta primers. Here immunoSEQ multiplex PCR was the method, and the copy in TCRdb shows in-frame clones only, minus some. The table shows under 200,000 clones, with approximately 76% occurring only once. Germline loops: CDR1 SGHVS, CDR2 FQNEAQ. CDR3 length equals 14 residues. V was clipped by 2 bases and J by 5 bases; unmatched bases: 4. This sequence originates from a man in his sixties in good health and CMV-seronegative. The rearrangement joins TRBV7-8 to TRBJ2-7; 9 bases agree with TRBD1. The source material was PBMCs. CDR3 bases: TGTGCCAGCAGCTTAACACAGGGGGCCGACGAGCAGTACTTC. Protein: CASSLTQGADEQYF.